What follows are 4 T cell receptor beta chains derived from one specimen sequenced in a study of control samples from healthy donors and cancer patients. Sequencing used immunoSEQ multiplex PCR; TCRdb keeps in-frame clones, though not all of them. The data show tens of thousands of clones, roughly 87% seen once. Sequencing used PBMCs. The receptors here all came from a man in his sixties with colorectal cancer.

The chain has TRBV18 and TRBJ1-1; D is unresolved. Trimming shortened V by 3 bases and J by 4 bases, and 9 bases separated the two germline ends. Germline V gene data show CDR1 as KGHSH and CDR2 as LQKENI. The CDR3 is 13 residues long. This CDR3 is CASSPGPSTEAFF. The CDR3 bases are TGTGCCAGCTCACCCGGCCCCAGCACTGAAGCTTTCTTT.

This chain joins TRBV19 and TRBJ1-1, with D unclear. This CDR3 spans 16 amino acids. V was cut by 3 bases and J by 2 bases, with 16 bases left in between. CDR1 LNHDA and CDR2 SQIVND come from the germline V gene (reference sequence). The CDR3 region is CASSIGRQAYNTEAFF. The DNA for the CDR3 is TGTGCCAGTAGTATCGGTAGGCAAGCGTATAACACTGAAGCTTTCTTT.

The CDR3 region has the DNA TGTGCCAGCAGTCCAAGCGGGTCTGGGGCCAACGTCCTGACTTTC. This encodes CASSPSGSGANVLTF. The chain links TRBV11-3 to TRBJ2-6, with D perhaps TRBD2 (6 bases). The CDR3 extends over 15 amino acids. Trimming took 6 bases from V and 1 from J, leaving 10 bases between them. Germline CDR1 reads SGHNT; CDR2 reads YENEEA.

The V and J genes are TRBV21-1 and TRBJ2-3; TRBD1 reflects the table's D call only, with no check against the DNA. TRBV21-1 is listed as a pseudogene. This CDR3 is 15 amino acids long. The CDR3 spells CASSRPGQGEDTQYF. CDR3 coding DNA: TGTGCCAGCAGCAGACCGGGACAGGGAGAGGATACGCAGTATTTT.